This TCR beta chain derives from a study of siplizumab effects on memory and regulatory T cells. Overall study: Mixed lymphocyte reactions were matched in twos, containing siplizumab at about 0.97 ug/mL or lacking drug.

Method: immunoSEQ multiplex PCR; TCRdb's copy keeps in-frame clones and lacks some. The sample consists of about 3,500 clones, roughly 49% of them appearing once. Coculturing was carried out on the mixed lymphocyte reaction cells. It lasted six to seven days and was done at 37°C. The reaction combined CFSE-labelled responder PBMCs and Violet Dye-labelled stimulator PBMCs at a 1:1 ratio. Germline CDR1 GTSNPN, CDR2 SVGIG (reference sequence). The CDR3 extends over 14 amino acids. The V and J ends lost 3 bases and 1 base respectively, with 12 bases between them. This clone appeared a few times. Antigen unknown. General study points: Controls had 25% to 30% Treg-derived mappable alloreactive CD4+ clones on average, versus roughly 70% with siplizumab. Under siplizumab, alloreactive sequences traced to unstimulated CD4+ memory cells were significantly reduced.

This clonotype originated in a human donor in good health; the cells came from an allogeneic mixed lymphocyte reaction. The sample consisted of CFSE-low (dividing) CD4+ T cells sorted from an allogeneic mixed lymphocyte reaction. This chain links TRBV30 with TRBJ1-1; the D gene is possibly TRBD1 (6 bases). The CDR3 DNA follows: TGTGCCTGGAGAGGGTCAGGGGAGAACACTGAAGCTTTCTTT. This encodes CAWRGSGENTEAFF.